The 10 T cell receptor beta chains below were found in one sample sequenced in a study of T cell responses to AZD1222 COVID-19 vaccine. The repertoire was sequenced with immunoSEQ multiplex PCR; TCRdb's copy has only in-frame clones and lacks some. The sample yields more than 110,000 clones, about 92% seen once. The starting material was peripheral blood, obtained 28 days after the second AZD1222 dose. Every receptor here comes from an adult who received the AZD1222 COVID-19 vaccine.

This sequence joins TRBV5-1 and TRBJ2-7, with D perhaps TRBD2 (5 bases). Trimming took 2 bases from V and 3 from J, leaving 12 bases between them. Per the germline V gene, CDR1 is SGHRS and CDR2 is YFSETQ. The CDR3 totals 14 residues. CDR3 region: CASSFGLTGYEQYF. In DNA, the CDR3 is TGCGCCAGCAGCTTTGGACTGACGGGCTACGAGCAGTACTTC.

The V and J genes are TRBV6-5 and TRBJ2-7, with unresolved D. The CDR3 consists of 15 residues. Germline CDR1 and CDR2: MNHEY and SVGAGI. The ends were cut back, 0 bases at V and 5 bases at J, with 14 bases in the middle. The chain's CDR3 is CASSYSLTRANEQYF. Written as DNA, the CDR3 is TGTGCCAGCAGTTACTCGTTGACCCGGGCCAACGAGCAGTACTTC.

The chain links TRBV28 to TRBJ1-5; D unresolved. Trimming removed 5 bases at V and 3 bases at J, with 5 bases between. CDR1 is MDHEN and CDR2 is SYDVKM in the germline V gene. CDR3 size: 12 residues. The CDR3 nucleotides are TGTGCCAGCAGTGATCACAATCAGCCCCAGCATTTT. It yields the protein CASSDHNQPQHF.

The V call is TRBV27, the J call TRBJ1-2; no reliable D call. The CDR3 covers 14 residues. Trimming took off 7 bases at V and 6 bases at J, with 18 bases between the two ends. From germline, CDR1 is MNHEY and CDR2 SMNVEV (reference sequence). CDR3 in DNA: TGTGCCAGCACCATTAAGGCGGGGTTTCATGGCTACACCTTC. Translating it yields CASTIKAGFHGYTF.

The chain recombines TRBV4-2 with TRBJ1-5; the D gene is possibly TRBD1 (5 bases). Germline values: CDR1 LGHNA, CDR2 YNFKEQ. The CDR3 extends over 17 amino acids. V was shortened by 0 bases and J by 3 bases, with 15 bases between the two germline ends. The CDR3 loop is CASSQDRGDRNNQPQHF. CDR3 DNA sequence: TGTGCCAGCAGCCAAGATCGGGGGGACCGAAACAATCAGCCCCAGCATTTT.

The rearrangement joins TRBV5-1 to TRBJ2-5; D is tentatively TRBD1 or TRBD2 (7 bases each). The CDR3 length is 17 residues. Germline lookup yields CDR1 SGHRS and CDR2 YFSETQ. Trimming took 5 bases from V and 5 from J, leaving 25 bases between them. CDR3 sequence: CASSSGTVSAGVETQYF. The CDR3 DNA reads TGCGCCAGCAGTTCCGGGACAGTCTCGGCGGGAGTGGAGACCCAGTACTTC.

In this sample, this clone turned up a few times. The V and J genes are TRBV27 and TRBJ1-6, with D hard to call. The CDR3 is made up of 12 amino acids. V was pared by 6 bases and J by 7 bases, with 7 bases between. Per germline, CDR1 MNHEY and CDR2 SMNVEV (reference sequence). The CDR3 sequence: CASSYWNSPLHF. The CDR3 DNA reads TGTGCCAGCAGCTACTGGAATTCACCCCTCCACTTT.

The chain employs TRBV7-8 and TRBJ1-2; possible D gene TRBD1, 5 bases. This CDR3 contains 15 residues. Trimming left V 1 base short and J 2 bases short, with 11 bases between. The V gene's germline CDR1 is SGHVS and CDR2 FQNEAQ. The CDR3 protein is CASSLEPGPNYGYTF. The DNA for the CDR3 is TGTGCCAGCAGCTTAGAACCGGGACCAAACTATGGCTACACCTTC. Full variable domain (remainder filled in from reference TRBV7-8 and TRBJ1-2): GAGVSQSPRYKVAKRGQDVALRCDPISGHVSLFWYQQALGQGPEFLTYFQNEAQLDKSGLPSDRFFAERPEGSVSTLKIQRTQQEDSAVYLCASSLEPGPNYGYTFGSGTRLTVV.

The chain recombines TRBV4-2 with TRBJ1-6; D not certain. Germline lookup yields CDR1 LGHNA and CDR2 YNFKEQ. The CDR3 has 17 amino acids. The V and J ends lost 1 base and 4 bases respectively, with 14 bases between them. The CDR3 nucleotides read TGTGCCAGCAGCCAAGTGCCCGGCAGAACATATAATTCACCCCTCCACTTT. It encodes CASSQVPGRTYNSPLHF.

The V call is TRBV2, the J call TRBJ1-4; the match to TRBD1 covers 8 bases. This CDR3 is 15 amino acids long. CDR1 SNHLY and CDR2 FYNNEI come from the germline V gene. The junction had 4 bases not matched to a gene; V was cut back by 5 bases and J by 2 bases. The CDR3 loop is CASSPQGATNEKLFF. The CDR3 region has the DNA TGTGCCAGCAGTCCCCAGGGGGCCACTAATGAAAAACTGTTTTTT.